These 26 T cell receptor beta chains share one sample of origin, sequenced in a study of spatial heterogeneity in lung cancer. Sample time point: sample taken at primary tumor resection. Researchers sequenced whole RNA taken from tumor, nontumor lung or frozen PBMC without sorting. TCRdb independently ran MiXCR on the 5' RACE reads; one entry per CDR3 protein. Of more than 9,500 distinct CDR3 sequences listed, approximately 6.2% were seen once; the top ten hold over 9%. The source was normal lung tissue next to the tumor, collected at surgery. These receptors all stem from a male donor with early-stage non-small cell lung cancer.

This clonotype has at least ten counts. The CDR3 nucleotides read TGCGCCAGCAGCCAGGGCCTAGGAGCGGGAGATGAGCAGTTCTTC. Protein product: CASSQGLGAGDEQFF. The V call is TRBV5-1, the J call TRBJ2-1; 8 nucleotides agree with TRBD2. This CDR3 has 15 residues. The V and J ends lost 4 bases and 8 bases, in that order; junction bases with no gene match: 11. CDR1 and CDR2 from the germline V gene are SGHRS and YFSETQ.

This clonotype appeared many times. V gene TRBV30 combines with J gene TRBJ2-1, with 8 bases aligning to TRBD1. With V trimmed by 8 bases and J by 0 bases, 3 bases remained unmatched. The CDR3 is 13 amino acids. The germline V gene encodes CDR1 GTSNPN and CDR2 SVGIG (reference sequence). CDR3 sequence reads: CARDRGSYNEQFF. CDR3 coding DNA: TGTGCCCGAGACAGGGGCTCCTACAATGAGCAGTTCTTC.

A few counts support this clonotype. J is TRBJ2-7 and V is TRBV29-1, with 7 bases aligning to TRBD1. V was clipped by 3 bases and J by 3 bases; unmatched bases: 2. The length of the CDR3 is 12 residues. Germline CDR1 and CDR2: SQVTM and ANQGSEA. CDR3 sequence (DNA): TGCAGCGTTGAGACAGGGATCTACGAGCAGTACTTC. Its protein product is CSVETGIYEQYF.

The genes are TRBV18 and TRBJ1-2; D remains unclear. V was pared by 3 bases and J by 6 bases, with 11 bases between. The germline V gene has CDR1 KGHSH and CDR2 LQKENI. The CDR3 length is 13 residues. CDR3 sequence reads: CASSPRTANGYTF. As DNA, the CDR3 is TGTGCCAGCTCACCCCGGACGGCCAATGGCTACACCTTC. The full variable domain, in which reference TRBV18 and TRBJ1-2 provide the parts outside the CDR3, is NAGVMQNPRHLVRRRGQEARLRCSPMKGHSHVYWYRQLPEEGLKFMVYLQKENIIDESGMPKERFSAEFPKEGPSILRIQQVVRGDSAAYFCASSPRTANGYTFGSGTRLTVV.

This clonotype was recorded many times. The chain carries TRBV11-1 and TRBJ2-1; D is possibly TRBD2 (5 bases). Trimming cost V 2 bases and J 9 bases, with 14 bases left between them. The CDR3 has 14 amino acids. Germline V gene lookup returns CDR1 SGHAT and CDR2 FQDESV (reference sequence). The CDR3 region is CASSLFSEGGEQFF. CDR3 nucleotide sequence: TGTGCCAGCAGCTTATTTAGCGAGGGCGGTGAGCAGTTCTTC.

This clonotype occurred many times. This chain connects TRBV4-1 to TRBJ1-1; 7 bases agree with TRBD1. Germline V gives CDR1 MGHRA, CDR2 YSYEKL. The CDR3 length is 11 residues. With 6 bases clipped from V and 8 bases from J, the junction kept 3 bases outside the gene matches. The CDR3 DNA sequence: TGCGCCAGCAGTCACAGGGGAGAAGCTTTCTTT. Amino acid sequence: CASSHRGEAFF.

This clonotype occurred many times. The V and J genes are TRBV19 and TRBJ2-7; D is unclear. The CDR3 contains 13 residues. V lost 2 bases and J lost 6, with 11 bases in between. The germline V gene has CDR1 LNHDA and CDR2 SQIVND (reference sequence). This chain's CDR3 is CASSITSWGEQYF. The CDR3, as DNA: TGTGCCAGTAGTATAACATCCTGGGGCGAGCAGTACTTC. The full variable domain, completed using reference TRBV19 and TRBJ2-7, is DGGITQSPKYLFRKEGQNVTLSCEQNLNHDAMYWYRQDPGQGLRLIYYSQIVNDFQKGDIAEGYSVSREKKESFPLTVTSAQKNPTAFYLCASSITSWGEQYFGPGTRLTVT.

This clonotype has ten or more counts. V gene TRBV20-1 combines with J gene TRBJ2-6; 12 bases are a match to TRBD1. Germline CDR1 and CDR2: DFQATT and SNEGSKA (reference sequence). The CDR3 spans 17 residues. V was pared by 3 bases and J by 2 bases, with 5 bases of the junction left unmatched. The CDR3, as DNA: TGCAGTGCTAGGGGACAGGGGGCTTCAGCTGGGGCCAACGTCCTGACTTTC. Protein product: CSARGQGASAGANVLTF.

In this sample, this clonotype turned up many times. This chain uses TRBV6-5 with TRBJ2-7; D is perhaps TRBD2 (5 bases). The CDR3 is 13 amino acids. Germline CDR1 and CDR2: MNHEY and SVGAGI. Trimming removed 4 bases at V and 2 bases at J, with 9 bases between. CDR3: CASSFTGTYEQYF. The CDR3, as DNA: TGTGCCAGCAGTTTCACCGGGACCTACGAGCAGTACTTC.

The V and J genes are TRBV13 and TRBJ2-1, with D tentatively TRBD2 (6 bases). Per the germline V gene, CDR1 is PRHDT and CDR2 is FYEKMQ (reference sequence). V dropped 6 bases and J dropped 8 bases, with 14 bases sitting between them. The CDR3 is 13 amino acids. The CDR3: CASRPWRADEQFF. The CDR3 nucleotides are TGTGCCAGCAGGCCGTGGAGGGCGGATGAGCAGTTCTTC.

This clonotype was found many times. V and J are TRBV30 and TRBJ2-7, with a weak D call TRBD2 (6 bases). The V end was cut by 0 bases, the J end by 4 bases, with 7 bases between. The CDR3 is 12 amino acids. The V gene's germline CDR1 is GTSNPN and CDR2 SVGIG (reference sequence). The CDR3 sequence: CAWSVGGYEQYF. For the CDR3, the DNA is TGTGCCTGGAGTGTTGGGGGGTACGAGCAGTACTTC.

There are many counts of this clonotype. The rearrangement joins TRBV7-2 to TRBJ1-5; weak D call: TRBD1 (5 bases). Looked up from germline, CDR1 is SGHTA and CDR2 is FQGNSA. The V end lost 1 base, the J end lost 6 bases, and 13 bases lay between the germline ends. The CDR3 runs to 15 residues. The CDR3 region is CASSLGTRESQPQHF. The DNA for the CDR3 is TGTGCCAGCAGCTTAGGGACACGGGAGAGTCAGCCCCAGCATTTT. The whole variable domain, filled in from reference TRBV7-2 and TRBJ1-5, reads GAGVSQSPSNKVTEKGKDVELRCDPISGHTALYWYRQSLGQGLEFLIYFQGNSAPDKSGLPSDRFSAERTGGSVSTLTIQRTQQEDSAVYLCASSLGTRESQPQHFGDGTRLSIL.

This clonotype appeared many times. The V and J genes are TRBV9 and TRBJ1-4, with TRBD1 as a possible D gene (6 bases). Germline V gene lookup returns CDR1 SGDLS and CDR2 YYNGEE. V was cut by 4 bases and J by 8 bases, with 18 bases left in between. The CDR3 runs to 15 residues. Here the CDR3 reads CASSPDLGGGEKLFF. Written as DNA, the CDR3 is TGTGCCAGCAGCCCAGATTTGGGGGGCGGCGAAAAACTGTTTTTT.

This clonotype has ten or more counts. The chain has TRBV9 and TRBJ1-2, with unresolved D. The V end lost 4 bases, the J end lost 5 bases, and 6 bases lay between the germline ends. Germline values: CDR1 SGDLS, CDR2 YYNGEE. The length of the CDR3 is 11 residues. CDR3 DNA sequence: TGTGCCAGCAGCCAGAGTTATGGCTACACCTTC. Translating it yields CASSQSYGYTF.

Many counts were recorded for this clonotype. The V call is TRBV3-1, the J call TRBJ1-2; D not certain. V was pared by 4 bases and J by 3 bases, with 9 bases between. Germline V lookup: CDR1 LGHDT, CDR2 YNNKEL (reference sequence). The CDR3 is 13 amino acids. CDR3 in DNA: TGTGCCAGCAGCCTACGGACGGACTATGGCTACACCTTC. Amino acids: CASSLRTDYGYTF.

This clonotype was detected ten times or more. The V call is TRBV24-1, the J call TRBJ2-5; the D gene could be TRBD1 or TRBD2 (6 bases each). V gave up 12 bases and J gave up 0 bases, with 13 bases separating them. In germline, CDR1 is KGHDR, CDR2 SFDVKD. The CDR3 is 13 residues long. This CDR3 is CAARGRNQETQYF. CDR3 in DNA: TGTGCCGCCCGGGGGCGGAACCAAGAGACCCAGTACTTC.

The sample holds many counts of this clonotype. The chain combines TRBV11-2 with TRBJ1-1; D gene ambiguous. This CDR3 is built from 15 residues. Germline assignment: CDR1 SGHAT and CDR2 FQNNGV. The V end was cut by 0 bases, the J end by 4 bases, with 12 bases between. CDR3 amino acids: CASSLDRTWGTEAFF. The CDR3 coding sequence is TGTGCCAGCAGCTTAGATCGGACCTGGGGCACTGAAGCTTTCTTT.

This clonotype was seen repeatedly, ten times or more. The rearrangement links TRBV20-1 to TRBJ1-5, with D unclear. V was trimmed by 1 base and J by 6 bases, leaving 7 bases between them. Germline V gene lookup returns CDR1 DFQATT and CDR2 SNEGSKA (reference sequence). CDR3 length: 12 amino acids. CDR3 residues: CSARANGQPQHF. In DNA form, the CDR3 reads TGCAGTGCTAGAGCCAACGGTCAGCCCCAGCATTTT.

This clonotype was observed at least ten times. The chain has TRBV19 and TRBJ2-2; tentatively, D is TRBD1 (6 bases). CDR1 and CDR2 (germline): LNHDA, SQIVND (reference sequence). Trimming shortened V by 6 bases and J by 3 bases, and 11 bases separated the two germline ends. This CDR3 is built from 14 residues. CDR3: CASRWAGDTGELFF. In DNA form, the CDR3 reads TGTGCCAGTAGGTGGGCAGGGGACACCGGGGAGCTGTTTTTT.

This clonotype was detected ten times or more. CDR3 amino acids: CASSVGAGGPNEQFF. The DNA for the CDR3 is TGTGCCAGCAGCGTCGGTGCGGGAGGGCCCAATGAGCAGTTCTTC. This chain connects TRBV9 to TRBJ2-1; 9 bases are a match to TRBD2. V shed 2 bases and J 6 bases; nucleotides not matched to a gene: 6. This CDR3 contains 15 residues. Germline loops: CDR1 SGDLS, CDR2 YYNGEE.

At least ten counts were recorded for this clonotype. V and J are TRBV5-1 and TRBJ1-2; D possibly corresponds to TRBD1 (5 bases). CDR1 and CDR2 (germline): SGHRS, YFSETQ. The CDR3 runs to 17 residues. Deletions cut 0 bases from V and 1 base from J, with 16 bases between. The CDR3 here is CASSLGKRDPHNYGYTF. CDR3 DNA sequence: TGCGCCAGCAGCTTGGGGAAAAGGGACCCTCATAACTATGGCTACACCTTC.

This clonotype was seen ten or more times. The V call is TRBV12-3 or TRBV12-4, the J call TRBJ1-5; D not resolved. Trimming removed 6 bases from V and 7 bases from J, with 10 bases in between. The CDR3 has 12 residues. DNA for the CDR3: TGTGCCAGCAGGCAGACCGGGCAGCCCCAGCATTTT. As protein: CASRQTGQPQHF.

This clonotype was recorded at least ten times. The rearrangement links TRBV6-5 to TRBJ1-5, with TRBD1 matching 9 bases. Germline loops: CDR1 MNHEY, CDR2 SVGAGI. V was clipped by 10 bases and J by 2 bases; unmatched bases: 3. CDR3 size: 13 residues. This CDR3 reads CATRDRGNQPQHF. CDR3 nucleotide sequence: TGTGCCACCAGGGACAGGGGCAATCAGCCCCAGCATTTT.

There are many counts of this clonotype. The chain employs TRBV6-5 and TRBJ1-3; TRBD1 agrees at 9 bases. The V gene's germline CDR1 is MNHEY and CDR2 SVGAGI. The CDR3 consists of 16 residues. V shed 4 bases, J shed 7 bases, and the junction held 11 bases outside the gene matches. The CDR3 spells CASSFTRTGVKNTIYF. The CDR3 DNA is TGTGCCAGCAGTTTTACAAGGACAGGGGTGAAGAACACCATATATTTT.

In its sample, this clonotype was seen many times. V gene TRBV5-6 combines with J gene TRBJ2-1; D gene uncertain. The CDR3 totals 15 residues. V was shortened by 4 bases and J by 5 bases, with 16 bases between the two germline ends. Germline V lookup: CDR1 SGHDT, CDR2 YYEEEE. CDR3 coding DNA: TGTGCCAGCAGCCCCATTTCTCAGGAGAACAATGAGCAGTTCTTC. Translation: CASSPISQENNEQFF.

The sample holds many counts of this clonotype. V and J are TRBV30 and TRBJ1-5, with a possible D match to TRBD1 (6 bases). The CDR3 extends over 15 amino acids. Between the trimmed V and J ends, which lost 3 bases and 2 bases, there was a span of 14 bases. Germline assignment: CDR1 GTSNPN and CDR2 SVGIG (reference sequence). DNA of the CDR3: TGTGCCTGGAGCCGAGGGGGGCAGGGCAATCAGCCCCAGCATTTT. This codes for CAWSRGGQGNQPQHF.